The rows below give T cell receptor beta chains drawn from one sample of a study of shared clonotypes between healthy human individuals. TCRdb's table, derived via immunoSEQ multiplex PCR, lists solely in-frame clones and lacks some. Of 800,000 or so clones in the sample, 96% were seen once. Sequencing used naive CD8+ T cells sorted from blood. The receptors originated from a man younger than 45 in good health. Both conserved end residues are part of each CDR3. Fields, in order: J gene, D gene, V gene, clone size, CDR3 DNA, CDR3 protein. A D gene is named only where the DNA matches it firmly. Clone size is not always given. Where it is, it says once, few, many or a class for expanded clones.

J gene: TRBJ2-5
D gene: .
V gene: TRBV7-9
clone size: .
CDR3 DNA: TGTGCCAGCAGCAACCGACAGGCCGAGCTCCAAGAGACCCAGTACTTC
CDR3 protein: CASSNRQAELQETQYF

J gene: TRBJ1-1
D gene: .
V gene: TRBV27
clone size: .
CDR3 DNA: TGTGCCAGCGGGGACACCCTGTACACTGAAGCTTTCTTT
CDR3 protein: CASGDTLYTEAFF

J gene: TRBJ1-2
D gene: .
V gene: TRBV15
clone size: .
CDR3 DNA: TGTGCCACCAGCAGAGATCGGGGGGCTTCTGGTGGCTACACCTTC
CDR3 protein: CATSRDRGASGGYTF

J gene: TRBJ2-7
D gene: .
V gene: TRBV6-6
clone size: .
CDR3 DNA: TGTGCCAGCCGGGGGCATGACTACGAGCAGTACTTC
CDR3 protein: CASRGHDYEQYF

J gene: TRBJ2-5
D gene: TRBD2
V gene: TRBV29-1
clone size: .
CDR3 DNA: TGCAGCGTTGAAATAGCGGGAGGCCTCGCTGTAGAGACCCAGTACTTC
CDR3 protein: CSVEIAGGLAVETQYF

J gene: TRBJ1-1
D gene: .
V gene: TRBV29-1
clone size: once
CDR3 DNA: TGCAGCGTTGACTGGGGGGAGTTGGTGGCCGGGAACACTGAAGCTTTCTTT
CDR3 protein: CSVDWGELVAGNTEAFF

J gene: TRBJ2-7
D gene: .
V gene: TRBV10-3
clone size: .
CDR3 DNA: TGTGCCATCCGGGGGACCTCACAGGGTGCCTACGAGCAGTACTTC
CDR3 protein: CAIRGTSQGAYEQYF

J gene: TRBJ2-7
D gene: .
V gene: TRBV7-9
clone size: .
CDR3 DNA: TGTGCCAGCAGCCGCGGGACTCGGGGGTACGAGCAGTACTTC
CDR3 protein: CASSRGTRGYEQYF

J gene: TRBJ2-1
D gene: TRBD2
V gene: TRBV9
clone size: .
CDR3 DNA: TGTGCCAGCAGCGTAGTGGCTAGCGGGCTTCAGAATGAGCAGTTCTTC
CDR3 protein: CASSVVASGLQNEQFF

J gene: TRBJ2-3
D gene: TRBD2
V gene: TRBV25-1
clone size: .
CDR3 DNA: TGTGCCAGCAGTGCCGGACTAGCGGGGCCCCCCGGTACGCAGTATTTT
CDR3 protein: CASSAGLAGPPGTQYF

J gene: TRBJ1-1
D gene: TRBD1
V gene: TRBV28
clone size: .
CDR3 DNA: TGTGCCAGCAGAATTAACTTGGGACAGAGCACTGAAGCTTTCTTT
CDR3 protein: CASRINLGQSTEAFF

J gene: TRBJ2-3
D gene: .
V gene: TRBV10-3
clone size: .
CDR3 DNA: TGTGCCATCAGAGCAGGTGCCCGGGGCACAGATACGCAGTATTTT
CDR3 protein: CAIRAGARGTDTQYF

J gene: TRBJ2-2
D gene: TRBD1
V gene: TRBV18
clone size: .
CDR3 DNA: TGTGCCAGCCCGCGGACCGGGACAGGGGGCGGCTCCGGGGAGCTGTTTTTT
CDR3 protein: CASPRTGTGGGSGELFF

J gene: TRBJ2-7
D gene: TRBD2
V gene: TRBV9
clone size: .
CDR3 DNA: TGTGCCAGCAGCCGGGGACTAGGGTCCTACGAGCAGTACTTC
CDR3 protein: CASSRGLGSYEQYF

J gene: TRBJ2-6
D gene: .
V gene: TRBV30
clone size: .
CDR3 DNA: TGTGCCTGGAGGCCGAGGCTGTCTGGGGCCAACGTCCTGACTTTC
CDR3 protein: CAWRPRLSGANVLTF

J gene: TRBJ2-1
D gene: TRBD1
V gene: TRBV15
clone size: .
CDR3 DNA: TGTGCCACTACGGACAGGGCGGCCGTGGGATCCTACAATGAGCAGTTCTTC
CDR3 protein: CATTDRAAVGSYNEQFF

J gene: TRBJ1-2
D gene: .
V gene: TRBV5-1
clone size: .
CDR3 DNA: TGCGCCAGCAACGCAGATAACTATGGCTACACCTTC
CDR3 protein: CASNADNYGYTF

J gene: TRBJ2-6
D gene: .
V gene: TRBV6-6
clone size: .
CDR3 DNA: TGTGCCAGTTACGGGACACTAAACTCTGGGGCCAACGTCCTGACTTTC
CDR3 protein: CASYGTLNSGANVLTF

J gene: TRBJ1-1
D gene: TRBD1
V gene: TRBV19
clone size: .
CDR3 DNA: TGTGCCAGTAGTCACAGGGGGAAAAACACTGAAGCTTTCTTT
CDR3 protein: CASSHRGKNTEAFF

J gene: TRBJ1-5
D gene: TRBD1
V gene: TRBV28
clone size: .
CDR3 DNA: TGTGCCAGCAGTTTCCGTGGGACAGCGAATCAGCCCCAGCATTTT
CDR3 protein: CASSFRGTANQPQHF

J gene: TRBJ2-7
D gene: .
V gene: TRBV4-3
clone size: .
CDR3 DNA: TGCGCCAGCAGCCAAGGTGCCGTCTCCTACGAGCAGTACTTC
CDR3 protein: CASSQGAVSYEQYF

J gene: TRBJ2-7
D gene: TRBD1
V gene: TRBV6-6
clone size: .
CDR3 DNA: TGTGCCAGCAGTTACCTCCTACCGGGACAGAACTACGAGCAGTACTTC
CDR3 protein: CASSYLLPGQNYEQYF

J gene: TRBJ2-1
D gene: .
V gene: TRBV6-5
clone size: .
CDR3 DNA: TGTGCCAGCAGTTACGTCACACCTACCTACAATGAGCAGTTCTTC
CDR3 protein: CASSYVTPTYNEQFF

J gene: TRBJ2-7
D gene: .
V gene: TRBV7-9
clone size: .
CDR3 DNA: TGTGCCAGCAGCTTACTGAGCATTGACGAGCAGTACTTC
CDR3 protein: CASSLLSIDEQYF

J gene: TRBJ2-1
D gene: .
V gene: TRBV19
clone size: .
CDR3 DNA: TGTGCCAGTAGCCCTCAGGGCAGTGAGCAGTTCTTC
CDR3 protein: CASSPQGSEQFF

J gene: TRBJ2-2
D gene: .
V gene: TRBV6-5
clone size: .
CDR3 DNA: TGTGCCAGCAGTTACCTAGGGGGGACCGGGGAGCTGTTTTTT
CDR3 protein: CASSYLGGTGELFF

J gene: TRBJ2-5
D gene: .
V gene: TRBV9
clone size: .
CDR3 DNA: TGTGCCAGCAGCGTAGGGGATGGGGGTTTGGAGACCCAGTACTTC
CDR3 protein: CASSVGDGGLETQYF

J gene: TRBJ1-4
D gene: .
V gene: TRBV6-5
clone size: .
CDR3 DNA: TGTGCCAGCAAGGGATACCCCGGAACTAATGAAAAACTGTTTTTT
CDR3 protein: CASKGYPGTNEKLFF

J gene: TRBJ1-2
D gene: TRBD1
V gene: TRBV7-8
clone size: .
CDR3 DNA: TGTGCCAGCAGCGGCGGACAGGGAGGGAGCTACACCTTC
CDR3 protein: CASSGGQGGSYTF

J gene: TRBJ1-5
D gene: .
V gene: TRBV9
clone size: once
CDR3 DNA: TGTGCCAGCAGCGATGAGGGGGATCAGCCCCAGCATTTT
CDR3 protein: CASSDEGDQPQHF

J gene: TRBJ2-7
D gene: TRBD1
V gene: TRBV28
clone size: .
CDR3 DNA: TGTGCCAGCAGTGTTGGGCAGGGGGTGTACGAGCAGTACTTC
CDR3 protein: CASSVGQGVYEQYF

J gene: TRBJ2-3
D gene: .
V gene: TRBV7-9
clone size: .
CDR3 DNA: TGTGCCAGCAGATTAGGGGGTAAAGACCGGTATTTT
CDR3 protein: CASRLGGKDRYF

J gene: TRBJ1-2
D gene: TRBD1
V gene: TRBV6-1
clone size: .
CDR3 DNA: TGTGCCAGCAGTGAAACAGGGGGCTCCATCTATGGCTACACCTTC
CDR3 protein: CASSETGGSIYGYTF

J gene: TRBJ2-7
D gene: .
V gene: TRBV7-2
clone size: .
CDR3 DNA: TGTGCCAGCAGCGACCGCTCTCGGGGGAGAAAGTACGAGCAGTACTTC
CDR3 protein: CASSDRSRGRKYEQYF

J gene: TRBJ1-1
D gene: .
V gene: TRBV6-5
clone size: once
CDR3 DNA: TGTGCCAGCAGTTATTCCCAAGGGACTGAAGCTTTCTTT
CDR3 protein: CASSYSQGTEAFF

J gene: TRBJ1-2
D gene: .
V gene: TRBV5-1
clone size: .
CDR3 DNA: TGCGCCAGCAGCTTAGGAACAGCCTATGGCTACACCTTC
CDR3 protein: CASSLGTAYGYTF

J gene: TRBJ2-3
D gene: TRBD2
V gene: TRBV6-5
clone size: .
CDR3 DNA: TGTGCCAGCAGTTACCTAGCGGGAGGACTCACAGATACGCAGTATTTT
CDR3 protein: CASSYLAGGLTDTQYF

J gene: TRBJ2-7
D gene: .
V gene: TRBV6-7
clone size: .
CDR3 DNA: TGTGCCAGCAGTCTATCTCTCTCAGGGGCCTACGAGCAGTACTTC
CDR3 protein: CASSLSLSGAYEQYF

J gene: TRBJ1-5
D gene: .
V gene: TRBV7-9
clone size: once
CDR3 DNA: TGTGCCAGCAGCTCAACCGGTCAGCCCCAGCATTTT
CDR3 protein: CASSSTGQPQHF

J gene: TRBJ2-1
D gene: .
V gene: TRBV4-1
clone size: .
CDR3 DNA: TGCGCCAGCAGCCAACAGGGAGGCAATGAGCAGTTCTTC
CDR3 protein: CASSQQGGNEQFF

J gene: TRBJ2-1
D gene: .
V gene: TRBV7-3
clone size: .
CDR3 DNA: TGTGCCAGCAGCTTAATGGGGGGACCCTCCAATGAGCAGTTCTTC
CDR3 protein: CASSLMGGPSNEQFF

J gene: TRBJ2-6
D gene: .
V gene: TRBV28
clone size: .
CDR3 DNA: TGTGCCAGCAGTTCACCGCGTATGACAGAGGTTTTCTCTGGGGCCAACGTCCTGACTTTC
CDR3 protein: CASSSPRMTEVFSGANVLTF

J gene: TRBJ1-4
D gene: .
V gene: TRBV7-9
clone size: .
CDR3 DNA: TGTGCCAGCACCGACTGGGACACGACTCCCAATGAAAAACTGTTTTTT
CDR3 protein: CASTDWDTTPNEKLFF

J gene: TRBJ2-7
D gene: .
V gene: TRBV12-5
clone size: .
CDR3 DNA: TGTGCTAGTGGTATCGGGCCAGGGAAAGGGGAGCAGTACTTC
CDR3 protein: CASGIGPGKGEQYF